Presented here are 28 T cell receptor beta chains from one specimen sequenced in a study of cytomegalovirus exposure and HLA in healthy donors. PCR was performed using 60 Vbeta and 13 Jbeta primers. Clones were sequenced by immunoSEQ multiplex PCR, and TCRdb holds only the in-frame ones, with some missing. The table lists some 120,000 clones, over 70% of them singletons, with roughly 3% in the top ten. Material for sequencing was PBMCs. The receptors come from a middle-aged woman in good health and CMV-seropositive.

V is TRBV7-8 and J is TRBJ1-5, with TRBD1 matching over 8 bases. J was trimmed by 0 bases and V by 3 bases; bases with no gene match: 10. The germline gives CDR1 SGHVS, CDR2 FQNEAQ. This CDR3 spans 18 amino acids. CDR3: CASSFPATGGYSNQPQHF. The CDR3 DNA reads as TGTGCCAGCAGCTTCCCGGCCACAGGGGGTTATAGCAATCAGCCCCAGCATTTT.

The chain recombines TRBV6-5 with TRBJ2-7; 8 bases match TRBD2. Trimming removed 6 bases from V and 3 bases from J; junction bases left unmatched: 7. Germline values: CDR1 MNHEY, CDR2 SVGAGI. This CDR3 spans 14 amino acids. The CDR3 region is CASSRTGGGYEQYF. DNA of the CDR3: TGTGCCAGCAGCCGTACGGGGGGGGGCTACGAGCAGTACTTC.

To note about this clone: Other DNA variants within this sample encode the same CDR3. The chain carries TRBV30 and TRBJ1-2, with 8 positions matching TRBD1. The CDR3 spans 12 residues. The junction had 2 bases not matched to a gene; V was cut back by 3 bases and J by 5 bases. Germline values: CDR1 GTSNPN, CDR2 SVGIG (reference sequence). The CDR3 protein is CAWRGTGYGYTF. CDR3 in DNA: TGTGCCTGGAGAGGGACAGGTTATGGCTACACCTTC.

This rearrangement joins TRBV6-5 to TRBJ1-5; 8 nucleotides align to TRBD1. V shed 6 bases and J 6 bases; nucleotides not matched to a gene: 7. The CDR3 covers 14 residues. Germline V gene sequence: CDR1 MNHEY, CDR2 SVGAGI. The DNA for the CDR3 is TGTGCCAGCAGACCTGACAGGGGTACTCAGCCCCAGCATTTT. Translated: CASRPDRGTQPQHF.

This clone was seen a few times. The CDR3: CATHSGATGEQYF. CDR3 coding DNA: TGTGCCACCCATTCGGGAGCCACGGGGGAGCAGTACTTC. V gene TRBV28 combines with J gene TRBJ2-7, with D possibly being TRBD2 (6 bases). The V gene lost 10 bases and the J gene lost 7 bases, with 20 bases spanning the gap. The CDR3 runs 13 residues. Looked up from germline, CDR1 is MDHEN and CDR2 is SYDVKM. The variable domain in full, with the rest retrieved from reference TRBV28 and TRBJ2-7, is DVKVTQSSRYLVKRTGEKVFLECVQDMDHENMFWYRQDPGLGLRLIYFSYDVKMKEKGDIPEGYSVSREKKERFSLILESASTNQTSMYLCATHSGATGEQYFGPGTRLTVT.

The chain links TRBV7-8 to TRBJ2-7; a weak D match, TRBD1 (5 bases). CDR3 length equals 14 residues. Germline values: CDR1 SGHVS, CDR2 FQNEAQ. The V and J ends lost 3 bases and 3 bases respectively, with 12 bases between them. The CDR3 loop is CASSLGLTDYEQYF. CDR3 nucleotides: TGTGCCAGCAGCTTGGGGTTGACAGACTACGAGCAGTACTTC.

V is TRBV29-1 and J is TRBJ1-5, with TRBD1 identical over 7 bases. The V gene end was trimmed by 7 bases and the J gene end by 3 bases; junction bases not matched to a gene: 3. This CDR3 is 12 amino acids long. CDR1 and CDR2 from the germline V gene are SQVTM and ANQGSEA. The CDR3 nucleotides are TGCAGCGCCGGGACAGACAATCAGCCCCAGCATTTT. Its protein product is CSAGTDNQPQHF.

The chain links TRBV7-2 to TRBJ2-5; no reliable D call. The CDR3 contains 12 residues. Deletions cut 6 bases from V and 7 bases from J, with 12 bases between. CDR1 is SGHTA, CDR2 FQGNSA, per germline. CDR3 coding DNA: TGTGCCAGCAGTCAGACCCTAGGGACCCAGTACTTC. The encoded protein is CASSQTLGTQYF.

This chain uses TRBV29-1 with TRBJ2-1; D gene unclear. This CDR3 has 14 amino acids. Germline V gene sequence: CDR1 SQVTM, CDR2 ANQGSEA. V was cut by 1 base and J by 2 bases, with 9 bases left in between. Here the CDR3 DNA reads TGCAGCGTTGAAGTTCTCTTAGCCTACAATGAGCAGTTCTTC. This gives the protein CSVEVLLAYNEQFF.

The rearrangement uses TRBV6-1 and TRBJ1-1; D ambiguous. Per the germline V gene, CDR1 is MNHNS and CDR2 is SASEGT. The V end was cut by 8 bases, the J end by 1 base, with 8 bases between. The length of the CDR3 is 12 residues. The CDR3 coding sequence is TGTGCCAGCCAGCCAGGGAACACTGAAGCTTTCTTT. Its translation: CASQPGNTEAFF.

The rearrangement links TRBV18 to TRBJ2-5; 13 bases match TRBD2. Looked up from germline, CDR1 is KGHSH and CDR2 is LQKENI. This CDR3 region has 16 residues. After removal of 1 base from V and 2 bases from J, the junction contained 1 base not matched to a gene. In DNA, the CDR3 is TGTGCCAGCTCACCACAACTAGCGGGGGGGCAAGAGACCCAGTACTTC. Protein sequence: CASSPQLAGGQETQYF.

In its sample, this clone was seen once. This chain connects TRBV5-1 to TRBJ1-6; TRBD1 might be the D (6 bases). CDR1 and CDR2 from the germline V gene are SGHRS and YFSETQ. The CDR3 has 17 residues. Deletions cut 4 bases from V and 0 bases from J, with 14 bases between. The CDR3 loop is CASSPSGQSSYNSPLHF. Here the CDR3 DNA reads TGCGCCAGCAGCCCGAGCGGACAGAGCTCCTATAATTCACCCCTCCACTTT.

This clone was seen a few times. The chain combines TRBV4-3 with TRBJ2-7, with D possibly TRBD1 on 6 matching bases. Trimming left V 5 bases short and J 0 bases short, with 11 bases between. The CDR3 is 14 amino acids. The germline V gene has CDR1 LGHNA and CDR2 YSLEER. CDR3 protein: CASSLDRSSYEQYF. The CDR3 DNA follows: TGCGCCAGCAGCTTAGACAGGAGCTCCTACGAGCAGTACTTC.

The J gene is TRBJ2-1, the V gene TRBV6-4; TRBD2 aligns across 8 bases. Germline CDR1 reads MRHNA; CDR2 reads SNTAGT. The CDR3 totals 15 residues. The J segment lost 9 bases and the V segment lost 7 bases, leaving 14 bases of the junction unmatched. The CDR3 nucleotides are TGTGCCAGCACCCCGAGTGGTAGCGGGGTAGTTGAGCAGTTCTTC. It codes for CASTPSGSGVVEQFF.

The genes are TRBV5-6 and TRBJ2-5; D is possibly TRBD1 (6 bases). V lost 3 bases and J lost 2, with 17 bases in between. Germline assignment: CDR1 SGHDT and CDR2 YYEEEE. This CDR3 comprises 16 residues. CDR3 loop: CASSSLLDREQETQYF. The CDR3, as DNA: TGTGCCAGCAGCTCTTTACTGGACAGAGAACAAGAGACCCAGTACTTC.

The CDR3 coding sequence is TGTGCCTGGAGTGGAACAGGGCGATATGGCTACACCTTC. Its protein is CAWSGTGRYGYTF. This chain joins TRBV30 and TRBJ1-2; possibly TRBD1 for D (6 bases). CDR1 and CDR2 from the germline V gene are GTSNPN and SVGIG (reference sequence). V shed 1 base and J shed 5 bases, with 11 bases lying between them. The CDR3 is made up of 13 amino acids.

This clone was counted a single time. V and J are TRBV13 and TRBJ2-7, with D hard to call. Between the trimmed V and J ends, which lost 2 bases and 1 base, there was a span of 9 bases. The CDR3 loop spans 14 amino acids. Looked up from germline, CDR1 is PRHDT and CDR2 is FYEKMQ (reference sequence). CDR3 bases: TGTGCCAGCAGCTTAAGCCCCCTTTCCTACGAGCAGTACTTC. It yields the protein CASSLSPLSYEQYF.

This clone was recorded a few times. The J gene is TRBJ1-3, the V gene TRBV4-3; maybe TRBD1 (6 bases). This CDR3 contains 13 residues. CDR1 and CDR2 from the germline V gene are LGHNA and YSLEER. With 4 bases removed from V and 3 bases from J, the gap between germline ends came to 7 bases. DNA for the CDR3: TGCGCCAGCAGCCGACAGGTTGGAAACACCATATATTTT. Translation: CASSRQVGNTIYF.

Regarding this clone: The junction departs from the called germline gene at one end, perhaps through a read error. This rearrangement joins TRBV27 to TRBJ1-5; D perhaps matches TRBD1 (5 bases). Germline loops: CDR1 MNHEY, CDR2 SMNVEV (reference sequence). CDR3 length equals 14 residues. CDR3 nucleotide sequence: TGTGTCAGCAGTCGCGGGGCGGAGAATCAGCCCCAGCATTTT. Translating gives CVSSRGAENQPQHF.

The chain recombines TRBV19 with TRBJ2-3; D unclear. The germline V gene has CDR1 LNHDA and CDR2 SQIVND (reference sequence). V dropped 1 base and J dropped 1 base, with 6 bases sitting between them. The CDR3 extends over 14 amino acids. The CDR3 DNA reads TGTGCCAGTAGTATAGCGGTCGGCACAGATACGCAGTATTTT. It translates to CASSIAVGTDTQYF.

The table lists this clone with a few counts. The genes are TRBV10-2 and TRBJ2-3, with TRBD2 matching over 9 bases. CDR3 size: 17 residues. V lost 6 bases and J lost 1; bases outside the gene matches: 11. In germline, CDR1 is WSHSY, CDR2 SAAADI. The CDR3 DNA sequence: TGCGCCAGCAGGGGCCGTGGCGGGAGGGCCCGCACAGATACGCAGTATTTT. Its protein is CASRGRGGRARTDTQYF.

This clone was seen only once. This rearrangement joins TRBV11-2 to TRBJ2-7, with no clear D. V shed 5 bases and J shed 4 bases, with 18 bases lying between them. The CDR3 covers 15 residues. The germline gives CDR1 SGHAT, CDR2 FQNNGV. The CDR3 loop reads CASSPTPSPEYEQYF. The CDR3 nucleotides read TGTGCCAGCAGCCCAACCCCCAGTCCCGAATACGAGCAGTACTTC.

This chain connects TRBV5-1 to TRBJ2-3; 8 bases match TRBD2. V shed 0 bases, J shed 3 bases, and the junction held 12 bases outside the gene matches. CDR1 and CDR2 (germline): SGHRS, YFSETQ. The CDR3 has 18 amino acids. The CDR3: CASSLVPLAGGRTDTQYF. As DNA, the CDR3 is TGCGCCAGCAGCTTGGTTCCCCTTGCGGGAGGACGAACAGATACGCAGTATTTT.

The rearrangement joins TRBV28 to TRBJ2-3; 10 bases agree with TRBD1. The J segment lost 1 base and the V segment lost 5 bases, leaving 9 bases of the junction unmatched. CDR3 size: 17 residues. Germline values: CDR1 MDHEN, CDR2 SYDVKM. Written as DNA, the CDR3 is TGTGCCAGCAGTCTACAACGTGGGACAGGGGGCACAGATACGCAGTATTTT. Translated: CASSLQRGTGGTDTQYF.

This clone was detected only a few times. The CDR3 DNA sequence: TGTGCCAGCAGTTTATGGTCGGGCGGGAGCTCCTACGAGCAGTACTTC. Translated, it gives CASSLWSGGSSYEQYF. The rearrangement uses TRBV28 and TRBJ2-7; 7 bases agree with TRBD2. The trim removed 0 bases at V and 0 bases at J, leaving 5 bases unmatched. In germline, CDR1 is MDHEN, CDR2 SYDVKM. This CDR3 region has 16 residues.

This sequence joins TRBV13 and TRBJ1-1, with 7 positions matching TRBD1. In germline, CDR1 is PRHDT, CDR2 FYEKMQ (reference sequence). The CDR3 covers 14 residues. With V trimmed by 1 base and J by 5 bases, 4 bases remained unmatched. The CDR3 nucleotides read TGTGCCAGCAGCTTAGAACAGGGGAGAACTGAAGCTTTCTTT. This codes for CASSLEQGRTEAFF. Combining the CDR3 with reference TRBV13 and TRBJ1-1 gives the whole variable domain AAGVIQSPRHLIKEKRETATLKCYPIPRHDTVYWYQQGPGQDPQFLISFYEKMQSDKGSIPDRFSAQQFSDYHSELNMSSLELGDSALYFCASSLEQGRTEAFFGQGTRLTVV.

The chain uses TRBV4-2 and TRBJ1-5; the match to TRBD1 covers 7 bases. The germline gives CDR1 LGHNA, CDR2 YNFKEQ. With V trimmed by 4 bases and J by 3 bases, 6 bases remained unmatched. The CDR3 covers 15 residues. CDR3 protein: CASSPGGTDNQPQHF. The CDR3 nucleotides are TGTGCCAGCAGCCCAGGGGGGACAGACAATCAGCCCCAGCATTTT.

This rearrangement joins TRBV15 to TRBJ1-2; no firm D call. The CDR3 covers 13 residues. The ends were cut back, 0 bases at V and 4 bases at J, with 6 bases in the middle. Germline loops: CDR1 LNHNV, CDR2 YYDKDF (reference sequence). For the CDR3, the DNA is TGTGCCACCAGCAGAGATCGAGTCTATGGCTACACCTTC. Translating it yields CATSRDRVYGYTF.